These T cell receptor beta chains were read from a single sample in a study of T cells after yellow fever vaccination. One entry per CDR3 protein results from TCRdb running MiXCR on the 5' RACE reads. The sample has 170,000 or so distinct CDR3 sequences, roughly 6.4% seen once; the top ten hold approximately 3%. Sequences were derived from CD4+ T cells sorted from PBMCs, sampled on the day of the first yellow fever vaccination. The origin of the receptors is a man aged 18 to 30 who received the YFV17D yellow fever vaccine. The CDR3 runs from the conserved cysteine through the conserved F or W. A D gene is named only where the DNA matches it firmly. For some rows the clone size is stated as once, few or many, or as a class when expanded; others skip it.

-	TRBJ1-5	TRBV4-1	few	CASSQGRGLGRNQPQHF	TGCGCCAGCAGCCAAGGCCGGGGACTTGGGCGCAATCAGCCCCAGCATTTT
-	TRBJ2-5	TRBV18	-	CASSPGVQQETQYF	TGTGCCAGCTCACCAGGGGTTCAGCAAGAGACCCAGTACTTC
TRBD2	TRBJ2-2	TRBV4-3	few	CASSQVVLAGGPSGELFF	TGCGCCAGCAGCCAAGTGGTTCTAGCGGGGGGGCCATCCGGGGAGCTGTTTTTT
-	TRBJ2-1	TRBV7-8	-	CASRQTRRGGPGNEQFF	TGTGCCAGCAGACAGACTCGACGAGGGGGGCCAGGCAATGAGCAGTTCTTC
-	TRBJ1-2	TRBV7-3	few	CASSWGDGANYGYTF	TGTGCCAGCAGCTGGGGGGACGGAGCTAACTATGGCTACACCTTC
-	TRBJ1-3	TRBV10-3	-	CAISAQGQGNTIYF	TGTGCCATCAGTGCTCAAGGACAGGGAAACACCATATATTTT
TRBD2	TRBJ2-4	TRBV6-5	few	CASMGGVAGPSYF	TGTGCCAGCATGGGGGGTGTAGCGGGACCGAGTTACTTC
TRBD2	TRBJ2-3	TRBV2	many	CASRFSRGNTDTQYF	TGTGCCAGCAGGTTCTCGCGGGGGAATACAGATACGCAGTATTTT
TRBD1	TRBJ1-5	TRBV6-1	-	CARRMYGTGERQPQHF	TGTGCCAGGAGGATGTACGGTACAGGGGAACGACAGCCCCAGCATTTT
-	TRBJ1-2	TRBV7-2	-	CASSFSGSNYGYTF	TGTGCCAGCAGCTTCTCAGGATCTAACTATGGCTACACCTTC
-	TRBJ2-7	TRBV5-1	-	CASSLDRELSEQYF	TGCGCCAGCAGCTTGGACAGGGAACTGAGCGAGCAGTACTTC
-	TRBJ2-6	TRBV4-1	-	CASSQDPGYGANVLTF	TGCGCCAGCAGCCAAGATCCGGGCTATGGGGCCAACGTCCTGACTTTC
TRBD2	TRBJ2-1	TRBV7-9	many	CASSFPPSGGAREQFF	TGTGCCAGCAGCTTCCCCCCTAGCGGGGGGGCCCGAGAGCAGTTCTTC
-	TRBJ1-1	TRBV2	few	CASSERGHEAFF	TGTGCCAGCAGCGAGAGGGGCCATGAAGCTTTCTTT
-	TRBJ2-5	TRBV4-1	many	CASSQEYSGQETQYF	TGCGCCAGCAGCCAAGAATATTCCGGACAAGAGACCCAGTACTTC
-	TRBJ2-7	TRBV20-1	few	CSARDHGGTIYEQYF	TGCAGTGCTAGAGACCACGGGGGTACCATCTACGAGCAGTACTTC
-	TRBJ2-1	TRBV6-1	-	CASFYWGANEQFF	TGTGCCAGCTTTTATTGGGGGGCTAATGAGCAGTTCTTC
-	TRBJ1-1	TRBV7-3	-	CASSSVADTEAFF	TGTGCCAGCAGCTCTGTTGCGGACACTGAAGCTTTCTTT
TRBD2	TRBJ2-1	TRBV25-1	many	CASRGGTSGINNEQFF	TGTGCCAGCAGGGGAGGGACTAGCGGTATTAACAATGAGCAGTTCTTC
-	TRBJ2-3	TRBV29-1	many	CSVVRGAEDTQYF	TGCAGCGTTGTCAGGGGCGCCGAAGATACGCAGTATTTT
-	TRBJ2-2	TRBV7-9	-	CASSVRQGGGPGELFF	TGTGCCAGCAGCGTCAGACAGGGTGGAGGGCCCGGGGAGCTGTTTTTT
TRBD2	TRBJ2-2	TRBV5-1	few	CASSWTSPGELFF	TGCGCCAGCAGCTGGACTAGTCCCGGGGAGCTGTTTTTT
TRBD1	TRBJ1-6	TRBV18	few	CASSPQGVNSPLHF	TGTGCCAGCTCACCGCAGGGGGTTAATTCACCCCTCCACTTT
-	TRBJ2-3	TRBV2	many	CASSGGISSTDTQYF	TGTGCCAGCAGTGGGGGGATATCTAGCACAGATACGCAGTATTTT
TRBD1	TRBJ2-3	TRBV29-1	many	CSVQTGTDTQYF	TGCAGCGTTCAGACAGGGACAGATACGCAGTATTTT
-	TRBJ1-1	TRBV29-1	few	CSVERFDTEAFF	TGCAGCGTTGAGCGGTTTGACACTGAAGCTTTCTTT
TRBD1	TRBJ2-1	TRBV7-2	many	CASSSQGASYNEQFF	TGTGCCAGCAGCTCCCAGGGGGCTTCCTACAATGAGCAGTTCTTC
TRBD1	TRBJ1-5	TRBV6-5	many	CASSLQGAHQPQHF	TGTGCCAGCAGCTTACAGGGGGCCCATCAGCCCCAGCATTTT
TRBD1	TRBJ2-4	TRBV7-9	many	CASSRTTGGVGGTYF	TGTGCCAGCAGCCGAACGACCGGAGGTGTAGGGGGCACGTACTTC
-	TRBJ2-7	TRBV15	-	CATSRDVGNYEQYF	TGTGCCACCAGCAGAGATGTGGGAAACTACGAGCAGTACTTC
-	TRBJ1-4	TRBV5-1	-	CASSAGQWGTNEKLFF	TGCGCCAGCAGCGCCGGACAGTGGGGTACTAATGAAAAACTGTTTTTT
-	TRBJ2-7	TRBV5-1	few	CASSLREEPYEQYF	TGCGCCAGCAGCTTAAGAGAGGAACCCTACGAGCAGTACTTC
-	TRBJ1-6	TRBV20-1	-	CSAREDTRYNSPLHF	TGCAGTGCTAGAGAGGACACCAGGTATAATTCACCCCTCCACTTT
-	TRBJ1-1	TRBV20-1	few	CSASWDTLSLNTEAFF	TGCAGTGCTAGCTGGGACACCTTGAGCTTAAACACTGAAGCTTTCTTT
TRBD1	TRBJ1-4	TRBV3-1	few	CASSQVTGGAEKLFF	TGTGCCAGCAGCCAAGTTACAGGGGGCGCGGAAAAACTGTTTTTT
-	TRBJ1-1	TRBV20-1	-	CSALLQGKKRAFF	TGCAGTGCCCTGCTACAGGGTAAAAAAAGAGCTTTCTTT
TRBD1	TRBJ1-6	TRBV7-3	few	CASSLRDRGYNSPLHF	TGTGCCAGCAGCTTAAGGGACAGGGGCTATAATTCACCCCTCCACTTT
-	TRBJ2-2	TRBV5-6	many	CASSWAGTLNTGELFF	TGTGCCAGCAGCTGGGCCGGGACACTGAACACCGGGGAGCTGTTTTTT
-	TRBJ1-2	TRBV6-1	many	CASSPGADYGYTF	TGTGCCAGCAGTCCGGGGGCGGACTATGGCTACACCTTC
TRBD1	TRBJ1-2	TRBV20-1	many	CSATGTGKVGGYTF	TGCAGTGCTACCGGGACAGGGAAGGTTGGTGGCTACACCTTC
TRBD1	TRBJ2-4	TRBV18	many	CASSPPGQGNIQYF	TGTGCCAGCTCACCCCCGGGACAGGGGAACATTCAGTACTTC
-	TRBJ2-3	TRBV12-3/TRBV12-4	many	CASSSWGGPADTQYF	TGTGCCAGCAGTTCGTGGGGGGGCCCCGCAGATACGCAGTATTTT
TRBD2	TRBJ2-3	TRBV5-1	many	CASRLAGEPTDTQYF	TGCGCCAGCAGGCTAGCGGGGGAGCCCACAGATACGCAGTATTTT
-	TRBJ1-2	TRBV5-4	few	CASSITGKDGYTF	TGTGCCAGCAGCATAACAGGGAAGGATGGCTACACCTTC
TRBD1	TRBJ2-5	TRBV15	many	CATSAGDRGETQYF	TGTGCCACCAGTGCCGGGGACAGGGGTGAGACCCAGTACTTC
-	TRBJ2-5	TRBV4-1	many	CASSQEGNSQLQETQYF	TGCGCCAGCAGCCAAGAAGGGAATAGCCAACTCCAAGAGACCCAGTACTTC
-	TRBJ2-5	TRBV11-2	-	CASSPGPGSYF	TGTGCCAGCAGCCCAGGCCCAGGCTCGTACTTC
TRBD1	TRBJ2-1	TRBV11-2	few	CASSLVRGRGPNEQFF	TGTGCCAGCAGCTTAGTGAGGGGCAGGGGGCCGAATGAGCAGTTCTTC
-	TRBJ2-5	TRBV25-1	many	CASSPGRDFRETQYF	TGTGCCAGCAGCCCGGGTAGGGACTTTCGAGAGACCCAGTACTTC
-	TRBJ2-1	TRBV30	-	CAWSPGPLNEQFF	TGTGCCTGGAGTCCGGGACCCCTCAATGAGCAGTTCTTC
-	TRBJ1-5	TRBV6-2/TRBV6-3	-	CASRPPASNQPQHF	TGTGCCAGCCGTCCACCCGCATCTAATCAGCCCCAGCATTTT